This TCR beta chain is drawn from a study of blood T cell repertoires in COVID-19. Sequenced by immunoSEQ multiplex PCR; TCRdb stores in-frame clones only, minus some. The sample records approximately 400,000 clones, 91% being singletons. Allocation to cohorts depended on clinical history reported by the participants. Germline CDR1 reads LNHDA; CDR2 reads SQIVND (reference sequence). This CDR3 is built from 13 residues. V lost 11 bases, J lost 8 bases, and 9 bases stayed unmatched. The chain couples TRBV19 to TRBJ1-2, with 12 bases lining up with TRBD1. What was sequenced was PBMCs or T cells enriched from blood (not recorded which). This sequence originates from a woman aged 35 to 49 who had been exposed to COVID-19. In DNA form, the CDR3 reads TGTGCCGGGACAGGGGGCGAAGGAGGGGGCTACACCTTC. It yields the protein CAGTGGEGGGYTF.